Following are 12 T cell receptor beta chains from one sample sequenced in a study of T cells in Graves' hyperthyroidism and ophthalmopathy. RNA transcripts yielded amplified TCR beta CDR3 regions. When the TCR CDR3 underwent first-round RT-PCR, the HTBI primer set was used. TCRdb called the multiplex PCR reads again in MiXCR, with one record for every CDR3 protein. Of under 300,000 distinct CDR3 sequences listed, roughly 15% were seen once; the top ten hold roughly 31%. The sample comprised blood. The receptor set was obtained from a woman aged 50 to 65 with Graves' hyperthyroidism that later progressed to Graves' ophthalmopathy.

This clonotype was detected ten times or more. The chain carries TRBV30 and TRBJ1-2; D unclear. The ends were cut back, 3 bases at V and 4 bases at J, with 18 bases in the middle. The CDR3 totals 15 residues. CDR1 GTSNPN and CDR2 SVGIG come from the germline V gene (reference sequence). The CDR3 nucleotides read TGTGCCTGGAGCGAGAGTCGACTTTTCATCTATGGCTACACCTTC. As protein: CAWSESRLFIYGYTF.

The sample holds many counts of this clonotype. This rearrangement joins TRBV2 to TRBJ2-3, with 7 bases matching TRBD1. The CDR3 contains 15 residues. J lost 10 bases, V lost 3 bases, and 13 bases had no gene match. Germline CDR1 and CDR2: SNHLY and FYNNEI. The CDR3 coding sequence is TGTGCCAGCAGTGAGGAGACCGGGACAGTATTCCCGCAGTATTTT. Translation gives CASSEETGTVFPQYF.

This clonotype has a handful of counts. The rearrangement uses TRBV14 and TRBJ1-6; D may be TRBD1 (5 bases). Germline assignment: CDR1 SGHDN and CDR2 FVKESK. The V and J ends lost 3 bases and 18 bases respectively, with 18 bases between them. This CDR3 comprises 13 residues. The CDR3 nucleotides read TGTGCCAGCAGCCAGGCCGGGAGGGGTCCTCACCACTTT. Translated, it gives CASSQAGRGPHHF.

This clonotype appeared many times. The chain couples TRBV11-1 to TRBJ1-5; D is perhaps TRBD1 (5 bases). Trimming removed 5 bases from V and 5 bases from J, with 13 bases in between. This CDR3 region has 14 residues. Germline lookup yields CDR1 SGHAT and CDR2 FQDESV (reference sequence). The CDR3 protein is CASSLTDLDQPQHF. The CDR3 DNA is TGTGCCAGCAGCCTGACAGACCTTGATCAGCCCCAGCATTTT.

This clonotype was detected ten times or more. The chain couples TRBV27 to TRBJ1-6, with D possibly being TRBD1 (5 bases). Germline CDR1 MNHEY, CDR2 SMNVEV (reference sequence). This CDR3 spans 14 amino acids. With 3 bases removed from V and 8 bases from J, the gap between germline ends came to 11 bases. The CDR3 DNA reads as TGTGCCAGCAGTTTTCGTGGGGCGCATTCACCCCTCCACTTT. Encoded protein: CASSFRGAHSPLHF.

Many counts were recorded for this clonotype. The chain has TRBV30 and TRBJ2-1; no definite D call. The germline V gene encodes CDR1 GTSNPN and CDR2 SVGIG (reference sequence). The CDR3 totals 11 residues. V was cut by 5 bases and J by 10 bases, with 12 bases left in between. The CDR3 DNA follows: TGTGCCTGGGGTACCCTAATGGAGCAGTTCTTC. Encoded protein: CAWGTLMEQFF.

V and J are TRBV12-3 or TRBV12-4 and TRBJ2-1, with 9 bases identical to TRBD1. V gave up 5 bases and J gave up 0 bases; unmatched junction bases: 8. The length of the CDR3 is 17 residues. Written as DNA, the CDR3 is TGTGCCAGCAGTCGCCGGACAGGGGTGAGCTCCTACAATGAGCAGTTCTTC. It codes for CASSRRTGVSSYNEQFF.

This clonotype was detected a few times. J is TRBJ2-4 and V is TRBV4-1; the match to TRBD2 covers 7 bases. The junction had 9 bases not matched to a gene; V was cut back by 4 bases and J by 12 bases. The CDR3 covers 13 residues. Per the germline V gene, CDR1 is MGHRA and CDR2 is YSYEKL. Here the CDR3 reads CASSPILAPGQYF. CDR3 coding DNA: TGCGCCAGCAGCCCAATACTAGCGCCCGGTCAGTACTTC.

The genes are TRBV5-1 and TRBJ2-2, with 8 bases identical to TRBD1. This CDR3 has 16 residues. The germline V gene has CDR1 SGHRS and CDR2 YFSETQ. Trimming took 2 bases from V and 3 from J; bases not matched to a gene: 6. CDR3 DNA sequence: TGCGCCAGCAGCTTAAGAGACAGGGGCTACACCGGGGAGCTGTTTTTT. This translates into CASSLRDRGYTGELFF.

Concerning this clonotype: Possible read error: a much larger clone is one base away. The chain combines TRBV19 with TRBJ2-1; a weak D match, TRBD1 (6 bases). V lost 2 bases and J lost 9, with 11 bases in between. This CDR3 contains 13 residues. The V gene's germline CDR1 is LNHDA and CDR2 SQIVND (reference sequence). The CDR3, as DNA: TGTGCCAGTAGTATAAAGGGGGTAGGTGAGCAGTTCTTC. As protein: CASSIKGVGEQFF.

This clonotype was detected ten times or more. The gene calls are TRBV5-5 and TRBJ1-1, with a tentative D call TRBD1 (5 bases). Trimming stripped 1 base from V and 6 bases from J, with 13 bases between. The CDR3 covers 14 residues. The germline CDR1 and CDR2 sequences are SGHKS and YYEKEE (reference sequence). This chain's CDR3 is CASSLRRVNAEAFF. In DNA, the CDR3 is TGTGCCAGCAGCTTGCGCAGGGTAAACGCTGAAGCTTTCTTT.

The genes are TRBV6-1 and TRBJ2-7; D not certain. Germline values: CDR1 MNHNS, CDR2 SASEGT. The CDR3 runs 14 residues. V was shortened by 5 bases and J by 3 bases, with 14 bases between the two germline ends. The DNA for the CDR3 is TGTGCCAGCAGTATGATTGAGGCGTACTACGAGCAGTACTTC. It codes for CASSMIEAYYEQYF.